This TCR beta chain was sequenced during a study of response to subunit inactivated influenza vaccine. Study-level results: Few new T cells, the authors suggested, are recruited by each seasonal influenza vaccination.

This clonotype was detected a few times. Its antigen is not known. The V end was cut by 1 base, the J end by 7 bases, with 17 bases between. This CDR3 region has 15 residues. Germline V gene lookup returns CDR1 SQVTM and CDR2 ANQGSEA. TCRdb passed the RT-PCR reads through MiXCR, listing each CDR3 protein once. The data show about 300,000 distinct CDR3 sequences, with around a fifth seen just once and more than 8.5% held by the top ten. This sequence joins TRBV29-1 and TRBJ2-1, with D perhaps TRBD1 (6 bases). The clonotype was recovered from a man between 50 and 70 years old who received an inactivated influenza vaccine. The sequences come from PBMCs from blood, collected 21 months after vaccination. The CDR3 protein is CSVEGGLVGHNEQFF. The CDR3 DNA reads TGCAGCGTTGAAGGGGGGCTAGTTGGGCATAATGAGCAGTTCTTC.